This paragraph covers one T cell receptor (beta chain) sequence. No antigen is known for it. CDR1 MDHEN and CDR2 SYDVKM come from the germline V gene. J lost 2 bases, V lost 7 bases, and 12 bases had no gene match. The CDR3 loop spans 18 amino acids. This sample was included in a study of OX40 agonist ivuxolimab in advanced cancers. On the study more broadly: Hepatocellular carcinoma, melanoma, renal cell or head and neck cancer affected the dose-escalation patients.

Clones were read by immunoSEQ multiplex PCR, and TCRdb kept only the in-frame ones, dropping some. Counted here are 99,000 or so clones, about 92% occurring once; the ten biggest clones make up roughly 0.26%. Study-level results: Several nonresponders also turned out to have low normalized T-cell clonal expansion. Expanded clones tended on average to be more numerous among CD8+ T cells than CD4+. The study observed clonal expansion of CD4+ and CD8+ blood T cells by week 6 at 0.1 to 3.0 mg/kg.

This TCR was recovered from an adult with an advanced solid tumor such as melanoma, head and neck, liver or kidney cancer. The input for sequencing was CD4+ or CD8+ T cells sorted from blood, taken in a trial of the OX40 agonist ivuxolimab. The V call is TRBV28, the J call TRBJ2-3; TRBD2 agrees at 13 bases. The CDR3 DNA reads as TGTGCCAGCACCTCGATCCGGACTAGCGGGGGAGCCACAGATACGCAGTATTTT. Translating it yields CASTSIRTSGGATDTQYF.